The source of this T cell receptor (beta chain) is a study of cytomegalovirus exposure and HLA in healthy donors. Study-level points and caveats: Several of the most significant clusters appeared linked to common viral pathogens, based on a later analysis. Being productive about 90% or about 30% of the time was typical of most TCR beta V segments in an earlier analysis. A later look showed TCR association rates differing by HLA locus, highest for DRB1 and lowest for HLA-C.

V lost 7 bases and J lost 1; bases outside the gene matches: 6. Germline V lookup: CDR1 MGHDK, CDR2 SYGVNS. The CDR3 is made up of 15 amino acids. 60 Vbeta and 13 Jbeta primers were used in PCR. This table comes from immunoSEQ multiplex PCR, and its TCRdb copy is limited to in-frame clones, with some not included. This table holds some 80,000 clones, roughly 79% found once. Worth noting for this clone: Antigen unknown.

V and J are TRBV25-1 and TRBJ2-5, with TRBD2 matching 10 bases. The clonotype comes from a man aged 18 to 29 in good health and CMV-seropositive. Input material: PBMCs. CDR3 in amino acids: CASNSGRLIQETQYF. As DNA, the CDR3 is TGTGCCAGCAATAGCGGGAGGCTAATCCAAGAGACCCAGTACTTC.